The 8 T cell receptor beta chains reported below all come from one sample, sequenced in a study of blood T cells in healthy people across ages. A J-beta primer mix and a sample-barcoded 5' primer were used in a second PCR of about 7 to 12 cycles. Each CDR3 protein is one row after TCRdb ran MiXCR on the 5' RACE reads. The table lists about 1.4 million distinct CDR3 sequences, approximately 59% of them singletons. The sequencing input was blood. These receptors were collected from a man aged 18 to 35 in good health.

A few counts support this clonotype. The chain combines TRBV29-1 with TRBJ1-3; D remains unclear. The CDR3 sequence is 14 residues long. Germline CDR1 reads SQVTM; CDR2 reads ANQGSEA. V lost 3 bases and J 0 bases, leaving 9 bases between the germline ends. This CDR3 reads CSVEGRSSGNTIYF. The CDR3 DNA reads TGCAGCGTTGAGGGAAGAAGCTCTGGAAACACCATATATTTT.

The rearrangement uses TRBV12-3 or TRBV12-4 and TRBJ1-2; no clear D gene. V lost 5 bases and J lost 6, with 19 bases in between. The CDR3 spans 15 residues. The CDR3 sequence is CASSDGPVGYNGYTF. The CDR3 bases are TGTGCCAGCAGTGATGGACCGGTTGGATATAATGGCTACACCTTC.

This clonotype was seen a few times. The genes are TRBV4-1 and TRBJ2-5; the D is unclear. Trimming took off 4 bases at V and 0 bases at J, with 9 bases between the two ends. The CDR3 runs to 14 residues. CDR1 and CDR2 (germline): MGHRA, YSYEKL. Written as DNA, the CDR3 is TGCGCCAGCAGCCCCACGCAGTACCAAGAGACCCAGTACTTC. It codes for CASSPTQYQETQYF.

The V gene is TRBV29-1, the J gene TRBJ1-5; possible D gene TRBD1, 6 bases. CDR1 and CDR2 (germline): SQVTM, ANQGSEA. The CDR3 covers 13 residues. V dropped 3 bases and J dropped 6 bases, with 12 bases sitting between them. The CDR3: CSVEGARGQPQHF. The CDR3 region has the DNA TGCAGCGTTGAGGGGGCGCGAGGTCAGCCCCAGCATTTT.

V and J are TRBV6-1 and TRBJ2-7; TRBD1 or TRBD2 may be the D gene (5 bases each). The V gene lost 4 bases and the J gene lost 3 bases, with 16 bases spanning the gap. The V gene's germline CDR1 is MNHNS and CDR2 SASEGT. The CDR3 extends over 15 amino acids. CDR3 loop: CASSAAPGRYYEQYF. The CDR3 nucleotides are TGTGCCAGCAGTGCCGCCCCGGGACGGTACTACGAGCAGTACTTC.

The gene calls are TRBV6-5 and TRBJ2-1; D possibly uses TRBD1 or TRBD2 (5 bases each). Between the trimmed V and J ends, which lost 11 bases and 7 bases, there was a span of 18 bases. There are 13 residues in the CDR3. Germline CDR1 MNHEY, CDR2 SVGAGI. The CDR3 protein is CACGRVRGNEQFF. The DNA for the CDR3 is TGTGCCTGCGGCAGGGTAAGAGGGAATGAGCAGTTCTTC.

The chain combines TRBV2 with TRBJ2-7; 10 bases match TRBD2. This CDR3 region has 16 residues. V was pared by 5 bases and J by 7 bases, with 14 bases of the junction left unmatched. Germline assignment: CDR1 SNHLY and CDR2 FYNNEI. CDR3 sequence (DNA): TGTGCCAGCAGTACAAGCGGGACTAGCGCATACAATGAGCAGTACTTC. Its translation: CASSTSGTSAYNEQYF. The whole variable domain, remainder taken from reference TRBV2 and TRBJ2-7, is EPEVTQTPSHQVTQMGQEVILRCVPISNHLYFYWYRQILGQKVEFLVSFYNNEISEKSEIFDDQFSVERPDGSNFTLKIRSTKLEDSAMYFCASSTSGTSAYNEQYFGPGTRLTVT.

This chain uses TRBV7-9 with TRBJ2-7; D ambiguous. V lost 1 base and J lost 0, with 7 bases in between. Germline CDR1 reads SEHNR; CDR2 reads FQNEAQ (reference sequence). The CDR3 contains 14 residues. In nucleotides, the CDR3 is TGTGCCAGCAGCTTAGGTGAAATCTCCTACGAGCAGTACTTC. This sequence encodes CASSLGEISYEQYF.